This TCR beta chain was found in a study of PD-L1 blockade in urothelial cancer. Some clones are missing from TCRdb's copy, which holds only in-frame ones; the method was immunoSEQ multiplex PCR. Among fewer than 45,000 clones listed, around 34% were seen once. Germline CDR1 is SNHLY and CDR2 is FYNNEI. V was cut by 2 bases and J by 0 bases, with 8 bases left in between. This CDR3 is 14 amino acids long. This clone was found a few times. The V and J genes are TRBV2 and TRBJ2-7; D gene uncertain. Here the sequenced sample was tumor tissue, taken before atezolizumab (anti-PD-L1) treatment. This receptor was identified in a man in his sixties with urothelial cancer. CDR3 DNA: TGTGCCAGCAGTGAAACTCGGTCCTCCTACGAGCAGTACTTC. Amino acid sequence: CASSETRSSYEQYF.